The present T cell receptor (beta chain) was sequenced within a study of cytomegalovirus exposure and HLA in healthy donors (TCRdb year 2017). With respect to the entire study: An earlier analysis of 587 of the donors reported about 260 Gb of sequence data and roughly 120 million unique TCR beta sequences obtained from around 170 million T cells. HLA typing covered class I and class II loci at four-digit resolution. The aim of the study was to test whether cataloging public T cell receptors could identify signatures of past pathogen exposure. To predict cytomegalovirus infection status, the study combined high-throughput TCR immunosequencing, statistical association of individual TCRs with disease status, and machine learning. Rather than drawing on any new phenotypic data, the later analysis identified candidate immune exposures from TCR beta sequences and the way those sequences occurred across donors. Approximately 310 gigabases of sequencing data and 80 million or so unique TCR sequences were included in an early release covering around 600 HLA-typed donors. Several DR-DQ haplotypes were treated as single units for association and clustering because of strong linkage in the cohort. In a later genetic analysis, genome-wide SNP genotypes for about three fifths of the 666 donors were used, and that subset was treated as a discovery cohort. To decide whether each TCR beta V gene segment behaved as functional or pseudogenic, an earlier analysis of some 570 of the donors relied on high-throughput TCR beta sequencing. The number of donors typed differed by locus, with roughly 629-640 for A, B, C, DRB1 and DQB1, approximately 500 for DQA1, approximately 570 for DPA1, and about 450 for DPB1. Of the roughly 410 genotyped donors, less than 85% were placed in the genetic ancestry cluster associated with self-reported Caucasian donors. To study patterns of TCR occurrence, a later analysis re-analyzed previously published TCR beta repertoires from hundreds of donors and added high-resolution HLA genotyping. In addition to the first cohort of 666 subjects, a separate validation cohort of 130 or so different subjects was used. Donor age, sex, ethnicity and CMV serostatus were compiled alongside the repertoire data. The study profiled the T cell repertoires of hundreds of subjects by immunosequencing and related them to cytomegalovirus serostatus. Every repertoire in the discovery cohort had been generated on one and the same sequencing platform. Across approximately 400 genotyped donors of the cohort, an average of roughly 250,000 unique TCR beta nucleotide sequences per donor were sequenced, and 15% to 20% of those sequences were non-productive.

The study at large found these results: Cytomegalovirus status was reported to be diagnosed by the classifier with high specificity and sensitivity in both the original and validation cohorts. According to the authors, the approach could potentially be generalized to other disease states and immunological phenotypes. Most CMV-associated TCR beta chains appeared to be HLA-restricted in a later analysis, and the HLA associations seemed to be driven largely by CMV exposure. Compared with equally common non-associated chains, HLA-associated TCR beta chains in a later analysis were more clonally expanded and had lower generation probabilities. HLA typing was unavailable for some donors at each locus, so association tests used only the typed subset. When HLA alleles, especially DR and DQ, strongly co-occurred, TCR associations were difficult to assign to individual alleles. Sequencing depth was assumed to be roughly uniform across donors in the presence/absence analyses, though that assumption may not hold. Compared with the roughly 700-donor mean, donors in an Asian-associated ancestry cluster had fewer N-insertions in productive TCRs, according to a later genetic analysis. In a later analysis, some 18,000 TCR beta sequences were associated with specific HLA alleles at a false discovery rate of 0.05. Some IMGT-functional V segments, including TRBV6-2 and TRBV6-3, could not be distinguished by the 87-base-pair reads and were therefore excluded. While some public TCRs were present in many individuals, most TCR sequences turned up only very rarely across donors. A cluster of highly shared sequence variants was judged likely to represent a technical artifact of the sequencing pipeline. Because counts were too low, about 17 rarely observed V segments, including chromosome 9 orphons, were excluded from the earlier analysis of some 540 of the donors. The study gave a list of over 150 TCR beta chains associated with cytomegalovirus. In an earlier analysis of under 600 of the donors, most TCR beta V segments were observed in productive rearrangements about 87% or about 30% of the time, broadly matching IMGT annotations. In vitro tests confirmed that a few of the cytomegalovirus-associated TCR beta chains recognize cytomegalovirus antigens. Only TCR beta chains were sequenced in this cohort, and the absence of alpha or paired-chain data limited detectable features. In a later analysis, several top co-occurrence clusters were reported to appear linked to parvovirus B19, influenza, CMV and Epstein-Barr virus. A further reported finding was that TCR beta sequences accurately predicted the HLA-A and HLA-B alleles for most subjects in the first cohort. Immune exposure information for the cohort was limited to CMV serostatus. In a later analysis, TCR association rates were found to vary across HLA loci, with the most associated TCRs seen for DRB1 alleles and the fewest for HLA-C alleles. Correlated functional status among segregating V segments might reflect linkage disequilibrium, but an unknown experimental factor could not be ruled out. V-gene and J-gene trimming of TCR beta chains was associated with a missense DCLRE1C variant in a later genetic analysis, and the association was replicated in an independent cohort.

Receptors were amplified or captured by the immunoSEQ multiplex PCR assay. A mixture of 60 forward primers for TCR Vbeta segments and 13 reverse primers for TCR Jbeta segments was used in the multiplex PCR. The CDR3 region of rearranged TCR beta genes was amplified from genomic DNA with a multiplex PCR assay. Amplified TCR beta libraries were sequenced as 87-base-pair reads on the Illumina HiSeq System. From the authors' description of their analysis: A later analysis counted some 80 million unique TCR beta chains across the 550 to 700 repertoires, and approximately 11 million of these chains were shared by at least two donors. To remove PCR and sequencing errors, raw reads were error-corrected and collapsed into unique sequences using a nearest-neighbor algorithm that merged closely related sequences. To assign V, D and J gene segments, CDR3 sequences were aligned to IMGT reference sequences. For a sequence to be retained, at least a six-nucleotide match to both a V gene segment and a J gene segment was required. Rearrangements were called productive when the CDR3 lacked stop codons and stayed in frame with V and J; all others were non-productive. Following IMGT convention, CDR3 was defined as the stretch from the second conserved V-encoded cysteine up to the conserved J-encoded phenylalanine. The earlier analysis of about 640 of the donors excluded any sequence lacking an unambiguous match to a single V gene segment. In an earlier analysis of 587 of the donors, V segments were called functional above 56.7% productive rearrangements and were called segregating when the between-donor standard deviation exceeded 5%. A statistical classification framework was built to diagnose cytomegalovirus status from the catalog of TCR beta chain sequences. In a later analysis, V and J genes were assigned by comparing TCR nucleotide sequences against IMGT/GENE-DB human TR gene sequences. A later analysis assigned CDR3 sequences and most-parsimonious VDJ recombination scenarios with the TCRdist pipeline. In a later analysis, each TCR beta chain was defined by its CDR3 amino acid sequence together with its V-gene family, and reads without a unique V-gene family were excluded. As a way to deal with suspected cross-contamination and a sequencing artifact, a later analysis dropped 500 to 700 nucleotide sequences that were highly shared and had low generation probability. In a later analysis, a clonal expansion index for each public chain was calculated from normalized within-repertoire ranks of inferred template counts. A later analysis computed generation probabilities with a VDJ recombination model fitted to out-of-frame rearrangements, and checked the results against IGoR. Hypergeometric tests were used in a later analysis to score TCR-TCR, TCR-HLA and TCR-CMV co-occurrence, with a repertoire-size bias correction applied to the TCR pairs. In a later analysis, false discovery rates were estimated by permuting HLA or CMV assignments 20 times. A later analysis grouped co-occurring TCRs with DBSCAN, adding TCRdist sequence similarity when clustering within HLA-allele-positive subsets. For co-occurrence clustering, repertoires with fewer than 30,000 or more than 120,000 public chains were excluded, along with five repertoires with anomalous nucleotide sharing. TCRdb stores this immuneACCESS table with in-frame sequences only. Part of the clones is absent; in the studies checked, under half of the shortfall reflects unresolved V genes, and no reason is known for the rest. The V and J calls and clone size are taken from that table; D and trimming were inferred from the DNA. The sample data list 150,000 to 170,000 clones, and 75% to 85% of these were observed just once. Together, the top ten hold 5.6% of the sample.

V is clipped by 2 bases and J by 3 bases, and the sequence between their germline boundaries is 10 bases long. The CDR3 measures 15 amino acids from cysteine to phenylalanine. Left in the record is the CDR3 DNA by itself, 45 bases read in frame from the first base. The germline V gene specifies KGHSH as CDR1 and LQKENI as CDR2. The cohort was made up of roughly 670 healthy bone marrow donors. At the time of sampling, all cohort members were nominally healthy, though unrecorded immune exposures were likely present. The donor tested CMV seropositive and was one of the 289 seropositive cohort members. A peripheral blood sample was provided by each donor, and peripheral blood mononuclear cells were used for TCR beta sequencing. Genomic DNA extraction from the blood cell samples was performed with the Qiagen DNeasy Blood Extraction Kit. A word on this clone: The target of this receptor is not known. No qualities accompany the bases; no much larger clone lies one base away.

The source material was PBMCs. Recombination connected TRBV18 to TRBJ2-2, with a tentative D gene TRBD1 over 5 matching bases. This receptor was identified in a woman aged 40-49 years in good health and CMV-seropositive. The nucleotide sequence is given as TGTGCCAGCTCACCATTGGGGCAGGACACCGGGGAGCTGTTTTTT. Translation gives CASSPLGQDTGELFF.